A single sample is the source of the 2 T cell receptor beta chains below, sequenced in a study of PD-1 blockade in classical Hodgkin lymphoma. After autologous stem cell transplantation all patients relapsed, and prior brentuximab vedotin exposure differed between cohorts. TCRdb's table, derived via immunoSEQ multiplex PCR, lists solely in-frame clones and lacks some. The sample has fewer than 15,000 clones, about 80% seen once. The specimen comprised peripheral blood mononuclear cells (PBMCs), sampled at baseline. Every receptor here comes from a human donor with classical Hodgkin lymphoma.

The chain is built from TRBV18 and TRBJ1-3; D may be TRBD1 (6 bases). Trimming removed 2 bases at V and 0 bases at J, with 11 bases between. In germline, CDR1 is KGHSH, CDR2 LQKENI. The CDR3 spans 16 residues. DNA of the CDR3: TGTGCCAGCTCACCAGGGACACCCAGCTCTGGAAACACCATATATTTT. It codes for CASSPGTPSSGNTIYF.

The J gene is TRBJ1-5, the V gene TRBV11-2; unclear D gene. V shed 0 bases and J shed 0 bases, with 6 bases lying between them. Germline values: CDR1 SGHAT, CDR2 FQNNGV. The CDR3 extends over 15 amino acids. The CDR3 loop is CASSLDGRSNQPQHF. CDR3 DNA: TGTGCCAGCAGCTTAGACGGGCGTAGCAATCAGCCCCAGCATTTT. Looking up the rest from reference TRBV11-2 and TRBJ1-5 gives the full variable domain: EAGVAQSPRYKIIEKRQSVAFWCNPISGHATLYWYQQILGQGPKLLIQFQNNGVVDDSQLPKDRFSAERLKGVDSTLKIQPAKLEDSAVYLCASSLDGRSNQPQHFGDGTRLSIL.